This T cell receptor (beta chain) was identified in a study of control samples from healthy donors and cancer patients. The CDR3 has 20 amino acids. Measured with immunoSEQ multiplex PCR; TCRdb has only the in-frame clones, and not every one. This table has 120,000 to 150,000 clones, about nine tenths appearing once. Sequenced input: blood. The chain recombines TRBV21-1 with TRBJ2-7; TRBD1 is the table's D call and was not checked against the DNA. TRBV21-1 is a recognized pseudogene. The receptor was isolated from a man aged 25-45 years in good health. CDR3 nucleotide sequence: TGTGCCAGCAGCAAAGCGCAAGGGACAGGGGACGGCAAATCAGCCTACGAGCAGTACTTC. It specifies CASSKAQGTGDGKSAYEQYF.